The clone carrying this T cell receptor beta chain was detected once. The data originate from a study of blood T cells in healthy people across ages. For the study at large: Template-switching capture recovered about one barcoded beta molecule per two T cells.

The germline CDR1 and CDR2 sequences are KGHDR and SFDVKD. V was shortened by 2 bases and J by 0 bases, with 7 bases between the two germline ends. The CDR3 runs to 16 residues. Together with a sample-barcoded 5' primer, a J-beta primer mix was included in a second PCR lasting about 7 to 11 cycles. Each TCR beta cDNA got a 12-nucleotide random molecular identifier. TCRdb reprocessed the 5' RACE reads via MiXCR and lists one record per CDR3 protein. The data show nearly 800,000 distinct CDR3 sequences, roughly three fifths seen once. The TCR was taken from a man aged 35-49 years in good health. Sequenced: blood. This rearrangement joins TRBV24-1 to TRBJ2-6; no clear D gene. CDR3 in DNA: TGTGCCACCAGTGATTACCAAGGCTCTGGGGCCAACGTCCTGACTTTC. This encodes CATSDYQGSGANVLTF.